This entry is about one TCR beta chain. Its specificity is not known. This entry comes from a study of regulatory T cells in long-lasting Graves disease. Germline V gives CDR1 SGHRS, CDR2 YFSETQ. Trimming pared 5 bases from V and 5 bases from J, leaving 5 bases between. The CDR3 runs to 11 residues. Notes on the study in general: Newly diagnosed Graves' patients exceeded persistent ones in TCR diversity. Only a small sample size was used, which may have cut accuracy. When disease was persistent, TRBV28, TRBJ1-2 and TRBJ2-5 were the favored segments.

The sample's time point: newly diagnosed GD, antithyroid drugs for less than 3 months. After RNA was extracted from PBMCs, the TCR library was made from it. Both iRepertoire HTBI primers and Arm-PCR of CDR3 regions were used to build the TCR beta libraries. MiXCR, run by TCRdb on the multiplex PCR reads, gives a single entry per CDR3 protein. The sample yields about 440,000 distinct CDR3 sequences, more than 13% seen once. These data also featured in a second study, about T cells in Graves' hyperthyroidism and ophthalmopathy. From that second work: Most thyroid clonotypes expanded above 0.001 appeared in blood too.

The sequence was collected from a woman aged 25 to 39 with Graves disease. This rearrangement joins TRBV5-1 to TRBJ2-4, with no clear D. This specimen was peripheral blood mononuclear cells (PBMCs), taken at new diagnosis, from a patient treated with antithyroid drugs. This chain's CDR3 is CASRAENIQYF. In DNA, the CDR3 is TGCGCCAGCAGAGCTGAAAACATTCAGTACTTC.